This TCR beta chain was found in a study of cytomegalovirus exposure and HLA in healthy donors. Whole-study findings and limits: Rare TCR sequences predominated, though certain public TCRs were found in many donors. The tendency of first-cohort TCR clusters to co-occur in the 120 validation repertoires was the finding of a later analysis. 164 TCR beta chains were listed as cytomegalovirus-associated.

Only in-frame clones appear in the TCRdb table, and some are missing; sequencing was by immunoSEQ multiplex PCR. The sample shows about 120,000 clones, roughly 82% of them seen only once. Of note for this clone: What it binds is not known.

V shed 2 bases and J shed 0 bases, with 9 bases lying between them. The CDR3 consists of 15 residues. In germline, CDR1 is SGHRS, CDR2 YFSETQ. The receptor was isolated from a man younger than 30 in good health and CMV-seronegative. V gene TRBV5-1 combines with J gene TRBJ1-5; the D gene is possibly TRBD1 (6 bases). The sample consisted of PBMCs. The CDR3 DNA sequence: TGCGCCAGCAGCTTACAGGGAAATAGCAATCAGCCCCAGCATTTT. This sequence encodes CASSLQGNSNQPQHF.